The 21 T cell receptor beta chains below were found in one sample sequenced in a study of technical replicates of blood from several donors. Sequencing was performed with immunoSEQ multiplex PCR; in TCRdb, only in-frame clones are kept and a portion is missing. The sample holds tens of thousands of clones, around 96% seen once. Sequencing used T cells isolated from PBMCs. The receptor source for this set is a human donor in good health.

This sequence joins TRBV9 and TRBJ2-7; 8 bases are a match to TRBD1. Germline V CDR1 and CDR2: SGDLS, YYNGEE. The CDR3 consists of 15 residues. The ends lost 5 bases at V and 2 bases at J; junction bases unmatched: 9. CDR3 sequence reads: CASSSTTGAPYEQYF. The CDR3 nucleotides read TGTGCCAGCAGTAGTACGACAGGGGCCCCCTACGAGCAGTACTTC.

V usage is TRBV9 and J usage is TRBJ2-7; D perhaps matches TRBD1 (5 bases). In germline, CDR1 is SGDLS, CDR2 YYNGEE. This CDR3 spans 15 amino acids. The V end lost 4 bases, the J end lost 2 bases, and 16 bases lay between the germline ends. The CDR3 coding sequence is TGTGCCAGCAGCACTTCTTGGCAGGGTACCTACGAGCAGTACTTC. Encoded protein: CASSTSWQGTYEQYF.

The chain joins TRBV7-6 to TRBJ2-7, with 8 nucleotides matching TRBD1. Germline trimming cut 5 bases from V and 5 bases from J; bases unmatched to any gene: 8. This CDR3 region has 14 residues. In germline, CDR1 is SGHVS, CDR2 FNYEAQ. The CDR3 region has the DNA TGTGCCAGCAGCCCTGGACAGGGAAGGCACGAGCAGTACTTC. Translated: CASSPGQGRHEQYF.

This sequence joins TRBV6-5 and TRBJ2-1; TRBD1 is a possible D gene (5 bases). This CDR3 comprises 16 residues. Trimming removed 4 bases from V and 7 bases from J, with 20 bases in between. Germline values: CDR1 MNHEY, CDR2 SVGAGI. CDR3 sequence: CASSFSVGVNRNEQFF. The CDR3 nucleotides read TGTGCCAGCAGTTTTAGTGTTGGGGTCAACAGGAATGAGCAGTTCTTC.

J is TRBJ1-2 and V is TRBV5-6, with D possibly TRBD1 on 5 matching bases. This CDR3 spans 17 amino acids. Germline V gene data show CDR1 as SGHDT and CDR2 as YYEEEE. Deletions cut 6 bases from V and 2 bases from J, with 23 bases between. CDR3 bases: TGTGCCAGCACCGCCATGGGGCTACGGAAAGAGAACTATGGCTACACCTTC. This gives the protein CASTAMGLRKENYGYTF.

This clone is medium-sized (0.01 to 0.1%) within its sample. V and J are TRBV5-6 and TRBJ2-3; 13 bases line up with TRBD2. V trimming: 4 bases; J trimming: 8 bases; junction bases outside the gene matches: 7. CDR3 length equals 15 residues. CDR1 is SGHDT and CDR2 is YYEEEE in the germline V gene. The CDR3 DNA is TGTGCCAGCAGCGCACTAGCGGGGGGGCTAGGTACGCAGTATTTT. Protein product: CASSALAGGLGTQYF.

CDR3 protein: CASSYTAEAYGYTF. CDR3 DNA: TGTGCCAGCAGTTACACCGCCGAGGCGTATGGCTACACCTTC. The gene calls are TRBV6-5 and TRBJ1-2, with unresolved D. The CDR3 is 14 amino acids. The V end was cut by 2 bases, the J end by 5 bases, with 12 bases between. Germline V gives CDR1 MNHEY, CDR2 SVGAGI.

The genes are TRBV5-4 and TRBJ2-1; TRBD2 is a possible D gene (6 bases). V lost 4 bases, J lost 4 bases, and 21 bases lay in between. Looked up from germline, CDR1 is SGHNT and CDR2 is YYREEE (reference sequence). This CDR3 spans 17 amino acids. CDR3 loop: CASSDPLGGTGYNEQFF. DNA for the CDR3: TGTGCCAGCAGCGACCCCTTAGGCGGGACCGGATACAATGAGCAGTTCTTC.

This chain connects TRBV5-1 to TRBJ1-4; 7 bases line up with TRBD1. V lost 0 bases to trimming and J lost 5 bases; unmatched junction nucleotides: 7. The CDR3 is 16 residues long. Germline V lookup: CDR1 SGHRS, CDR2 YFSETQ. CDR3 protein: CASSLDRDSSNEKLFF. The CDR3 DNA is TGCGCCAGCAGCTTGGATAGGGACAGCTCGAATGAAAAACTGTTTTTT.

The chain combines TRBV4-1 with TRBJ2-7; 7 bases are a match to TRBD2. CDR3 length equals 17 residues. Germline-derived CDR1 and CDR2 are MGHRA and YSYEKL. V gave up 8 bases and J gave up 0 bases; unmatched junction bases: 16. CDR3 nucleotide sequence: TGCGCCAGCGCATTAGGGGTCGGGGGGTCGAGCTCCTACGAGCAGTACTTC. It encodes CASALGVGGSSSYEQYF.

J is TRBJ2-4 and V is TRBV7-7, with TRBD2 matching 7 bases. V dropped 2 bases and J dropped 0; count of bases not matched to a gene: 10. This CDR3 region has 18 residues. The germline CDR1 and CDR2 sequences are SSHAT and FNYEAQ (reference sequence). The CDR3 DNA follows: TGTGCCAGCAGCTTAACCCAGAGGGAGGGACTAGCCAAAAACATTCAGTACTTC. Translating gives CASSLTQREGLAKNIQYF.

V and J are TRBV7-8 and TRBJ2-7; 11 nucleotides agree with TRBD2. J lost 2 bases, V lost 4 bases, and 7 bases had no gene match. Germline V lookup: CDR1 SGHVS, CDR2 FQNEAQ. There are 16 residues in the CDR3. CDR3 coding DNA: TGTGCCAGCAGCTATACCGGGACTAGCGGAGCCTACGAGCAGTACTTC. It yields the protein CASSYTGTSGAYEQYF. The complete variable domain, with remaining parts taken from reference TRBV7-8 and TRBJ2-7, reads GAGVSQSPRYKVAKRGQDVALRCDPISGHVSLFWYQQALGQGPEFLTYFQNEAQLDKSGLPSDRFFAERPEGSVSTLKIQRTQQEDSAVYLCASSYTGTSGAYEQYFGPGTRLTVT.

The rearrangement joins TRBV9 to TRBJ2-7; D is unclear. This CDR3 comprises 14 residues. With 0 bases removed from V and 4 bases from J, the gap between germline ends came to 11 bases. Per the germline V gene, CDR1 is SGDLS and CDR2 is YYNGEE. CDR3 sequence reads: CASSVGIQAYEQYF. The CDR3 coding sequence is TGTGCCAGCAGCGTAGGTATCCAGGCATACGAGCAGTACTTC.

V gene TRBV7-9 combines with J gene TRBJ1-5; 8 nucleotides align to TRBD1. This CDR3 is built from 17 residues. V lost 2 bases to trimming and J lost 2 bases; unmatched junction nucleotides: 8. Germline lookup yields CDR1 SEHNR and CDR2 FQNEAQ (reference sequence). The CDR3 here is CASSLSFSRGRNQPQHF. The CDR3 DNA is TGTGCCAGCAGCTTAAGTTTCAGCAGGGGGCGCAATCAGCCCCAGCATTTT.

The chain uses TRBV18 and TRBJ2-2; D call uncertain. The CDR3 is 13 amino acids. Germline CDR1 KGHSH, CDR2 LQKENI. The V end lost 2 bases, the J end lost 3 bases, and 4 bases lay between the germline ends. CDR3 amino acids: CASSPRDTGELFF. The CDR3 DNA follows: TGTGCCAGCTCACCAAGAGACACCGGGGAGCTGTTTTTT.

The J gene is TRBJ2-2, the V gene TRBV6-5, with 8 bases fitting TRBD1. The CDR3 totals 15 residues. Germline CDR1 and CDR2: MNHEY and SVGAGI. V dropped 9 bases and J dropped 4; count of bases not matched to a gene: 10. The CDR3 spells CASQSGQALTGELFF. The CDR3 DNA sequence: TGTGCCAGTCAGTCGGGACAGGCGCTCACCGGGGAGCTGTTTTTT.

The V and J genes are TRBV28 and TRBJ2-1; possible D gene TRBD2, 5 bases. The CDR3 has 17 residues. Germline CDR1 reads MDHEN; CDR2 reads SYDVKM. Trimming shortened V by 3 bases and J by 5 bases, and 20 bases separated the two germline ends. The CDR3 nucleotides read TGTGCCAGCAGTTTGCCCTATAGGGTAGCGCTAGACAATGAGCAGTTCTTC. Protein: CASSLPYRVALDNEQFF.

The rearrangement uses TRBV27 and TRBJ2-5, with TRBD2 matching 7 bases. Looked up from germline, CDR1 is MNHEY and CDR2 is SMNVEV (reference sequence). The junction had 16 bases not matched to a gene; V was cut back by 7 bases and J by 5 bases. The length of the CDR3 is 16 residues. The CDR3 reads CASIGAGSGAGETQYF. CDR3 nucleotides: TGTGCCAGCATAGGTGCGGGGAGCGGGGCAGGGGAGACCCAGTACTTC.

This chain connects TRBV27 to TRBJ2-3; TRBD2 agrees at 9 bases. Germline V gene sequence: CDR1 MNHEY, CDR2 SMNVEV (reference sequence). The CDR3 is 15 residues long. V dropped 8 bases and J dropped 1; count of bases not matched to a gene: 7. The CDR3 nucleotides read TGTGCCAGCGCTCAAGCTAGCGGGGGCACAGATACGCAGTATTTT. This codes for CASAQASGGTDTQYF.

The CDR3 spells CASSRLPPGAGTDTQYF. For the CDR3, the DNA is TGTGCCAGCAGTCGCCTGCCCCCAGGGGCTGGCACAGATACGCAGTATTTT. This chain joins TRBV27 and TRBJ2-3; the D gene is possibly TRBD1 (6 bases). CDR3 length: 17 amino acids. CDR1 and CDR2 from the germline V gene are MNHEY and SMNVEV (reference sequence). Trimming took 5 bases from V and 1 from J, leaving 19 bases between them.

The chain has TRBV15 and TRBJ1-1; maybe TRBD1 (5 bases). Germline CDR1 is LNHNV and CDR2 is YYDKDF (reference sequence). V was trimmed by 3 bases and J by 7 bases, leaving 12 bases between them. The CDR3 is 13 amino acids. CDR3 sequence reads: CATSSYGGGEAFF. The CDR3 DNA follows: TGTGCCACCAGCAGTTATGGGGGAGGTGAAGCTTTCTTT.